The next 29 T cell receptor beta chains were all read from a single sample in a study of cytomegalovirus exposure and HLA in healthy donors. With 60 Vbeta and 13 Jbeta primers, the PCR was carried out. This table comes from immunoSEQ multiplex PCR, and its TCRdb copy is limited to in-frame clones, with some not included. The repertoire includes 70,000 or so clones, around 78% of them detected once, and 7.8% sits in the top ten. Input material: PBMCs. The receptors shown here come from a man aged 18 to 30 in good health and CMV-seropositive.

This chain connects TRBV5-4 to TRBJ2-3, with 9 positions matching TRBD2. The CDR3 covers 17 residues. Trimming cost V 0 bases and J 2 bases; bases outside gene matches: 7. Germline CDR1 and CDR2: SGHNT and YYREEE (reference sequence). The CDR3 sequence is CASSLEAGGPNTDTQYF. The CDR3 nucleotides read TGTGCCAGCAGCTTGGAGGCGGGAGGGCCTAACACAGATACGCAGTATTTT. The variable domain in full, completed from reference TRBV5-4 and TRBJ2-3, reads ETGVTQSPTHLIKTRGQQVTLRCSSQSGHNTVSWYQQALGQGPQFIFQYYREEENGRGNFPPRFSGLQFPNYSSELNVNALELDDSALYLCASSLEAGGPNTDTQYFGPGTRLTVL.

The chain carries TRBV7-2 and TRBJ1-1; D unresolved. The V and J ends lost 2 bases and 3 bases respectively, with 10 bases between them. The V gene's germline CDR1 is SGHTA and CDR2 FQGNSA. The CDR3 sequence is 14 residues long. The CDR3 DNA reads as TGTGCCAGCAGCTTAACCCCTCGGGACACTGAAGCTTTCTTT. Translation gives CASSLTPRDTEAFF.

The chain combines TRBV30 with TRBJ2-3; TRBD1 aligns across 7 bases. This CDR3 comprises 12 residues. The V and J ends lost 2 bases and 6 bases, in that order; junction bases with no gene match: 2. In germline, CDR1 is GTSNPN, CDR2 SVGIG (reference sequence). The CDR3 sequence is CAWSPRGDTQYF. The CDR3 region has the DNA TGTGCCTGGAGTCCCAGGGGGGATACGCAGTATTTT.

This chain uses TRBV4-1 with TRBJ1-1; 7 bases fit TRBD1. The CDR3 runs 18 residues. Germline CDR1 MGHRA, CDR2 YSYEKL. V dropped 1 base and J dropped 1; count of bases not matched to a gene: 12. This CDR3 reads CASSQALRVRGENTEAFF. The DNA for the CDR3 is TGCGCCAGCAGCCAAGCCTTAAGGGTCAGGGGGGAGAACACTGAAGCTTTCTTT.

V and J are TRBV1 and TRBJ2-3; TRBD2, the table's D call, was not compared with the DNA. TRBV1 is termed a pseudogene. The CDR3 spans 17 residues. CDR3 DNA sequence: TGCACCAGCAGGTCCAAGCGGGAGGGCCGGGACACAGATACGCAGTATTTT. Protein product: CTSRSKREGRDTDTQYF.

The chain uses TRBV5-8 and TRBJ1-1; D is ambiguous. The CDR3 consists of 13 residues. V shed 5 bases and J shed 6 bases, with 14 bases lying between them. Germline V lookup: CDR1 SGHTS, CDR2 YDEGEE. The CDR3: CASRKSYGAEAFF. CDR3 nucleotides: TGTGCCAGCAGAAAATCATACGGGGCTGAAGCTTTCTTT.

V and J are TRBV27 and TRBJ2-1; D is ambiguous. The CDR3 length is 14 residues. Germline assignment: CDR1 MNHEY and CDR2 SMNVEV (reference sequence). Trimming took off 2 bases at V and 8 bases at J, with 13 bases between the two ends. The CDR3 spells CASSLVLFSDEQFF. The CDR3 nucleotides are TGTGCCAGCAGTTTAGTCCTATTCTCGGATGAGCAGTTCTTC.

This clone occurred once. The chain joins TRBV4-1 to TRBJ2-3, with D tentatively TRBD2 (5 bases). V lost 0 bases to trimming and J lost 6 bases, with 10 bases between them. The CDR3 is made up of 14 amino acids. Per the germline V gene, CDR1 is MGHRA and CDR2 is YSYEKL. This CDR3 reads CASSQDGIGDTQYF. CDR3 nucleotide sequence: TGCGCCAGCAGCCAAGACGGGATTGGGGATACGCAGTATTTT.

This CDR3 is CASSQDGLSSYNSPLHF. The CDR3 DNA sequence: TGCGCCAGCAGCCAAGACGGGTTAAGCTCCTATAATTCACCCCTCCACTTT. The rearrangement joins TRBV4-1 to TRBJ1-6; D remains ambiguous. The CDR3 has 17 amino acids. V lost 0 bases and J 0 bases, leaving 9 bases between the germline ends. Germline loops: CDR1 MGHRA, CDR2 YSYEKL.

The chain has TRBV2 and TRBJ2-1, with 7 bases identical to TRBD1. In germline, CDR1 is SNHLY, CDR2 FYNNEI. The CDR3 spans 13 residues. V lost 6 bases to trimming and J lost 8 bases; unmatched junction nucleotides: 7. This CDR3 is CASRRQGGDEQFF. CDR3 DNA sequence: TGTGCCAGCAGACGACAGGGCGGCGATGAGCAGTTCTTC.

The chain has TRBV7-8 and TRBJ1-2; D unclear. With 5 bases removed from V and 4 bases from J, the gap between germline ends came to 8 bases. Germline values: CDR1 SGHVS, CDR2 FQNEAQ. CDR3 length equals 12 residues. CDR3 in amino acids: CASSMGAYGYTF. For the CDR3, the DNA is TGTGCCAGCAGCATGGGAGCCTATGGCTACACCTTC.

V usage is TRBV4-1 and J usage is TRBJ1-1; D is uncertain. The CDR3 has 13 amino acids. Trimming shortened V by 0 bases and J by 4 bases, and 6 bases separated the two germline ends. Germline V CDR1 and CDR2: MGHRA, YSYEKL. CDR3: CASSQDGLTEAFF. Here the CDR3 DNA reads TGCGCCAGCAGCCAAGATGGGCTCACTGAAGCTTTCTTT.

The CDR3 nucleotides read TGTGCCTGCGGAGTCGGCTCTGGAAACACCATATATTTT. Translated: CACGVGSGNTIYF. This chain links TRBV30 with TRBJ1-3; D unresolved. Looked up from germline, CDR1 is GTSNPN and CDR2 is SVGIG (reference sequence). The CDR3 is made up of 13 amino acids. The V gene lost 6 bases and the J gene lost 0 bases, with 9 bases spanning the gap.

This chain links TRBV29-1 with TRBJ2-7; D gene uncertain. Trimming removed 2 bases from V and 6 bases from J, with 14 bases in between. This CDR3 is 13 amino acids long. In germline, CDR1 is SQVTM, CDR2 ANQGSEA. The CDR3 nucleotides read TGCAGCGTTGAACCCACTGCATCGAGCGAGCAGTACTTC. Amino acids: CSVEPTASSEQYF.

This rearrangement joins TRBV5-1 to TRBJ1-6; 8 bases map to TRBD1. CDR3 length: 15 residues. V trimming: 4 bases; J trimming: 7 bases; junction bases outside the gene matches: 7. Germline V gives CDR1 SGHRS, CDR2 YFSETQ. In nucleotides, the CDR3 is TGCGCCAGCAGCACACAAACAGGGGGAAATTCACCCCTCCACTTT. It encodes CASSTQTGGNSPLHF.

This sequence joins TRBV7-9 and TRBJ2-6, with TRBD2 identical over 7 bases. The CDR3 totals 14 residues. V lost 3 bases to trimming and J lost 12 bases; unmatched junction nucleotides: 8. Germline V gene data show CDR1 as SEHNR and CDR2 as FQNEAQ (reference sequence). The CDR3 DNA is TGTGCCAGCAGCTTGAGCGGGACGACCGCCGTCCTGACTTTC. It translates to CASSLSGTTAVLTF.

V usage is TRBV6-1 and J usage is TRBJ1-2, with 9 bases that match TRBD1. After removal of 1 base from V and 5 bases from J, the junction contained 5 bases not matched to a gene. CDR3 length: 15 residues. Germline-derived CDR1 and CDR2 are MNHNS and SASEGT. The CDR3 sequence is CASSEGLGTGYGYTF. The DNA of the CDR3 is TGTGCCAGCAGTGAAGGTTTAGGGACAGGGTATGGCTACACCTTC.

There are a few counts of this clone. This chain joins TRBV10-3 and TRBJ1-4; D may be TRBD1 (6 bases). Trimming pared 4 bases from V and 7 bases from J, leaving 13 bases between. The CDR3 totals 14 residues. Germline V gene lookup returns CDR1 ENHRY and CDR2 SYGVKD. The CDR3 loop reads CAISAAGEGEKLFF. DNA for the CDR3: TGTGCCATCAGTGCGGCAGGGGAAGGTGAAAAACTGTTTTTT.

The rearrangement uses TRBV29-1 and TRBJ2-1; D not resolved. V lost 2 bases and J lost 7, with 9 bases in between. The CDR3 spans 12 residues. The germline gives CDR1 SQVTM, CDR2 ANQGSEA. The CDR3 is CSVEQLFNEQFF. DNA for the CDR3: TGCAGCGTTGAACAACTCTTTAATGAGCAGTTCTTC.

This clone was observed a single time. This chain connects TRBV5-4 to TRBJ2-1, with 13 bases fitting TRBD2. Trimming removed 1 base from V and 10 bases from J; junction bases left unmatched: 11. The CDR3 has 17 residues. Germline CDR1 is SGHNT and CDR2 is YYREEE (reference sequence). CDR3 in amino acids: CASSLLLAGGEAGEQFF. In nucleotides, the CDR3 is TGTGCCAGCAGCTTGTTACTAGCGGGGGGGGAGGCTGGAGAGCAGTTCTTC.

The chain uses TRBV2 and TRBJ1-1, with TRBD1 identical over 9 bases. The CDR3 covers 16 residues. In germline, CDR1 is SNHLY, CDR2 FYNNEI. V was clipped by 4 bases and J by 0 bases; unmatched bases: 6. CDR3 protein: CASSVGTGTMNTEAFF. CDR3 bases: TGTGCCAGCAGTGTCGGGACAGGGACCATGAACACTGAAGCTTTCTTT.

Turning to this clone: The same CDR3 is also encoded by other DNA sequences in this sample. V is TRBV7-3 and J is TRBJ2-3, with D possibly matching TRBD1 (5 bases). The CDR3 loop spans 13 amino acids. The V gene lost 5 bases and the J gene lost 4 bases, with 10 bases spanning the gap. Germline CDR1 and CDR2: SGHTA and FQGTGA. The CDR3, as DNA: TGTGCCAGCAGCCTATCAGGGTCAGATACGCAGTATTTT. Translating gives CASSLSGSDTQYF.

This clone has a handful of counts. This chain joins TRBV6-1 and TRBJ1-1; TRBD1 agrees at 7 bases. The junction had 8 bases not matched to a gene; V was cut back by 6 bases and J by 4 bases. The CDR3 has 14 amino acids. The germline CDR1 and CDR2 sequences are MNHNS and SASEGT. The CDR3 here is CASRVQGDGTEAFF. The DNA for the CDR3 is TGTGCCAGCAGAGTTCAGGGGGACGGCACTGAAGCTTTCTTT.

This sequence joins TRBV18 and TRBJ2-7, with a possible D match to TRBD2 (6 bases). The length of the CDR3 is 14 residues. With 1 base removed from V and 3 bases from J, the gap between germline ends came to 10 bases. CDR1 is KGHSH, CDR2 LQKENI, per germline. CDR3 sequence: CASSPQGSGYEQYF. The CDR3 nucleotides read TGTGCCAGCTCACCACAAGGTAGCGGCTACGAGCAGTACTTC.

The CDR3 reads CASSPTGNEQYF. The CDR3 DNA reads TGTGCCAGCAGCCCTACGGGGAACGAGCAGTACTTC. The V and J genes are TRBV9 and TRBJ2-7; TRBD2 is a possible D gene (5 bases). Germline V gene data show CDR1 as SGDLS and CDR2 as YYNGEE. V lost 4 bases, J lost 5 bases, and 10 bases lay in between. The CDR3 is 12 amino acids. The full variable domain, rest sourced from reference TRBV9 and TRBJ2-7, is DSGVTQTPKHLITATGQRVTLRCSPRSGDLSVYWYQQSLDQGLQFLIQYYNGEERAKGNILERFSAQQFPDLHSELNLSSLELGDSALYFCASSPTGNEQYFGPGTRLTVT.

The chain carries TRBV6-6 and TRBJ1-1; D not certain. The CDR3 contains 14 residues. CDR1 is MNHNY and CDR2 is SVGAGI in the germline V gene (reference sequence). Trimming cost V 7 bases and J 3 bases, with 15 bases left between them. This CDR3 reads CASIQAGVDTEAFF. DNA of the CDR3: TGTGCCAGCATCCAGGCCGGGGTGGACACTGAAGCTTTCTTT.

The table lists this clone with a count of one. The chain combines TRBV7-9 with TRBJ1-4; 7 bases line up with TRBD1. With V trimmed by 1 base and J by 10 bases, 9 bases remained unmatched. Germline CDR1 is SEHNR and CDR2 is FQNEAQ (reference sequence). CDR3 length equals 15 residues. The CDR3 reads CASSLVGPSGGKLFF. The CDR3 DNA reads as TGTGCCAGCAGCTTAGTTGGTCCATCAGGGGGAAAACTGTTTTTT.

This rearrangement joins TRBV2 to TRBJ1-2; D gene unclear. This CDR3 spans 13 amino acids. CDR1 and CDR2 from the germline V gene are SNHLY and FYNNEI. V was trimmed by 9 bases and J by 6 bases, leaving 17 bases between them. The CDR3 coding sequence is TGTGCCAGTCTGAGAGATCTGCTGGATGGCTACACCTTC. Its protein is CASLRDLLDGYTF. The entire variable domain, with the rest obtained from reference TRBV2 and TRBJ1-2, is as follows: EPEVTQTPSHQVTQMGQEVILRCVPISNHLYFYWYRQILGQKVEFLVSFYNNEISEKSEIFDDQFSVERPDGSNFTLKIRSTKLEDSAMYFCASLRDLLDGYTFGSGTRLTVV.

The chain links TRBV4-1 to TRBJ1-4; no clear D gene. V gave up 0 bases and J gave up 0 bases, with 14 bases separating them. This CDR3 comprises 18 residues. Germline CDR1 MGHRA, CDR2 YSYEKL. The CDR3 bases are TGCGCCAGCAGCCAAGATGGCAGGTTCCTTGCAACTAATGAAAAACTGTTTTTT. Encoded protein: CASSQDGRFLATNEKLFF.